This T cell receptor beta chain appears in the sequencing data of a study of cytomegalovirus exposure and HLA in healthy donors. The table came from immunoSEQ multiplex PCR; TCRdb's copy has only in-frame clones and leaves some out. The table includes around 230,000 clones, around 85% detected once. Whole-study results and caveats: Within the 90 to 150 validation repertoires, first-cohort TCR clusters tended to co-occur, according to a later analysis. Most TCR sequences were seen very rarely across donors, but some public TCRs occurred in many. Altogether, 164 TCR beta chains were recorded as cytomegalovirus-associated.

There are 13 residues in the CDR3. From germline, CDR1 is MNHNY and CDR2 SVGAGI (reference sequence). Trimming removed 6 bases from V and 7 bases from J; junction bases left unmatched: 6. With respect to this clone: Its antigen is not known.

The V gene is TRBV6-6, the J gene TRBJ1-1, with TRBD1 matching 9 bases. This receptor was identified in a woman younger than 45 in good health and CMV-seropositive. The sequencing sample was made of PBMCs. Here the CDR3 reads CASSPGGQGEAFF. The CDR3 nucleotides are TGTGCCAGCAGCCCTGGGGGACAGGGTGAAGCTTTCTTT.